Reported below is one T cell receptor (beta chain). Its target is unknown. This sample was taken from a study of T cell clonotyping in hematopoietic cell transplantation. Study conclusions and caveats: Cells were unsorted, so CD4 and CD8 contributions were not separated. Few recipient clonotypes overlapped donors; over 97% were de novo at given depth.

The germline V and J ends were trimmed by 8 bases and 1 base, with 11 bases remaining between them. Germline CDR1 SGHVS, CDR2 FNYEAQ. This CDR3 has 13 amino acids. Recipient blood drawn about 28 days pretransplant and days 30, 100, 180 after. The protocol was immunoSEQ multiplex PCR, while the TCRdb copy is restricted to in-frame clones and leaves out a portion. There are about 11,000 clones in the sample; around 90% occur only once, and roughly 35% lies in the top ten. Material: PBMCs, obtained 180 days after allogeneic stem cell transplant. The genes are TRBV7-6 and TRBJ1-1; unclear D gene. The origin of this receptor is a male patient between 55 and 70 years old who had an allogeneic stem cell transplant from an unrelated donor, so the T cells may come from the graft donor. Some clones in this sample may be carry-over from other donors' samples. The CDR3 nucleotides are TGTGCCAGCTCCACCTCAGAGAACACTGAAGCTTTCTTT. Its translation is CASSTSENTEAFF. Filled out from reference TRBV7-6 and TRBJ1-1, the complete variable domain reads GAGVSQSPRYKVTKRGQDVALRCDPISGHVSLYWYRQALGQGPEFLTYFNYEAQQDKSGLPNDRFSAERPEGSISTLTIQRTEQRDSAMYRCASSTSENTEAFFGQGTRLTVV.